This T cell receptor beta chain was sequenced for a study of cytomegalovirus exposure and HLA in healthy donors. The study's findings and limits: In a later analysis, most CMV-associated TCR beta chains appeared HLA-restricted. Using a false discovery rate of 0.05, a later analysis showed that fewer than 20,000 TCR beta sequences were associated with HLA alleles. Later work found that TCR association rates differed between HLA loci; DRB1 had the most and HLA-C the fewest.

In germline, CDR1 is MDHEN, CDR2 SYDVKM. V lost 6 bases and J lost 4; bases outside the gene matches: 3. The CDR3 contains 12 residues. This clone was picked up a small number of times. Antigen unknown. The sample has other DNA sequences that encode this CDR3 too. 60 Vbeta and 13 Jbeta primers were used in PCR. Data came from immunoSEQ multiplex PCR; TCRdb stores just in-frame clones and leaves some out. This table holds approximately 150,000 clones, 75% to 80% found once. Sequenced: PBMCs. The source is a man aged 35 to 55 in good health and CMV-seropositive. The chain links TRBV28 to TRBJ2-7; 7 positions agree with TRBD1. The CDR3 bases are TGTGCCAGCAGCCAACAGGGGTACGAGCAGTACTTC. Amino acid sequence: CASSQQGYEQYF.